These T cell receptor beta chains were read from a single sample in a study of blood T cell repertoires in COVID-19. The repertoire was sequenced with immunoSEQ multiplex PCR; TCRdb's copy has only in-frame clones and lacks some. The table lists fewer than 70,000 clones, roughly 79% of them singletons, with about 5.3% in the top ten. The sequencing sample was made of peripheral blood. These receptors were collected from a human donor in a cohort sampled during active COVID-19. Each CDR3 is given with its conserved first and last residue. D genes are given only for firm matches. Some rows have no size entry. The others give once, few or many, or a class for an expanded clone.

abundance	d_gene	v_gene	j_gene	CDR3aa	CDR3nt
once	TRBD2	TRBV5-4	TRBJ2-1	CASSLGAGGTYNEQFF	TGTGCCAGCAGCTTGGGAGCGGGAGGTACCTACAATGAGCAGTTCTTC
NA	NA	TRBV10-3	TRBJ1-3	CAIRGASSGNTIYF	TGTGCCATCAGGGGGGCGAGCTCTGGAAACACCATATATTTT
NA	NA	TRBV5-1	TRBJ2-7	CASSLQGPIYEQYF	TGCGCCAGCAGCTTACAGGGTCCCATCTACGAGCAGTACTTC
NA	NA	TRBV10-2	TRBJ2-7	CASSEGPQQYF	TGCGCCAGCAGTGAGGGGCCACAGCAGTACTTC
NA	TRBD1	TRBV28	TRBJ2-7	CASLTADRGLSYEQYF	TGTGCCAGCCTAACAGCGGACAGGGGACTCTCCTACGAGCAGTACTTC
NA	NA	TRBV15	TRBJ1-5	CATSRDTGRVNQPQHF	TGTGCCACCAGCAGAGATACGGGCAGGGTGAATCAGCCCCAGCATTTT
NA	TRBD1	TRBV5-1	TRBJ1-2	CASSPAGGTNYGYTF	TGCGCCAGCAGCCCCGCAGGGGGAACTAACTATGGCTACACCTTC
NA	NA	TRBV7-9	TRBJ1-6	CASSSRDGSNSPLHF	TGTGCCAGCAGCTCCCGGGACGGGAGTAATTCACCCCTCCACTTT
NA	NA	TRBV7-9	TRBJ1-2	CASSLNGGYTF	TGTGCCAGCAGCCTAAACGGTGGCTACACCTTC
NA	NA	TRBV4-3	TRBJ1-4	CASSHQPGLRNEKLFF	TGCGCCAGCAGCCATCAACCGGGACTGAGGAATGAAAAACTGTTTTTT
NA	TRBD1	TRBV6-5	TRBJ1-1	CASTSRTGLGVIF	TGTGCCAGCACCTCCCGGACAGGGCTTGGGGTGATCTTT
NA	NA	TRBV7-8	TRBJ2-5	CASSLEGQGEETQYF	TGTGCCAGCAGCTTAGAGGGCCAGGGTGAAGAGACCCAGTACTTC
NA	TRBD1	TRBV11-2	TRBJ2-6	CATRKGTGFTGANVLTF	TGTGCCACCCGCAAGGGGACAGGTTTCACTGGGGCCAACGTCCTGACTTTC
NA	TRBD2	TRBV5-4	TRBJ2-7	CASSLRGLAAEQYF	TGTGCCAGCAGCTTGCGTGGACTAGCCGCCGAGCAGTACTTC
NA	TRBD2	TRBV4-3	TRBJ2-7	CASSQDVARASGRAYEQYF	TGCGCCAGCAGCCAAGATGTGGCCAGAGCTAGCGGGAGGGCCTACGAGCAGTACTTC
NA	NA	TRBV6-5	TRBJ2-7	CASSYAGDYVEQYF	TGTGCCAGCAGTTACGCAGGGGACTACGTCGAGCAGTACTTC
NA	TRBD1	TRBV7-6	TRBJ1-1	CASSSPQGAFTEAFF	TGTGCCAGCAGCTCACCACAGGGGGCGTTCACTGAAGCTTTCTTT
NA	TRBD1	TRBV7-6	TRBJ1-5	CASRQGAGQPQHF	TGTGCCAGCAGACAGGGGGCAGGACAGCCCCAGCATTTT
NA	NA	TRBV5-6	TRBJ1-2	CASSLRASYGYTF	TGTGCCAGCAGTCTCAGGGCAAGCTATGGCTACACCTTC
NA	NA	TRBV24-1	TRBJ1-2	CATRTEYGYTF	TGTGCCACCAGGACTGAGTATGGCTACACCTTC
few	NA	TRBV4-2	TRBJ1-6	CASSQDNEASPLHF	TGTGCCAGCAGCCAAGATAATGAAGCGTCACCCCTCCACTTT
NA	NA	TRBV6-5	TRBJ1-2	CASSYSGGSEGYTF	TGTGCCAGCAGTTACTCAGGAGGATCCGAGGGCTACACCTTC
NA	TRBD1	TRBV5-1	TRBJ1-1	CASSFEGATEAFF	TGCGCCAGCAGCTTTGAGGGGGCCACTGAAGCTTTCTTT
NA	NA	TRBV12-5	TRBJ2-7	CASGLVKGGVEQYF	TGTGCTAGTGGTTTGGTAAAAGGAGGGGTCGAGCAGTACTTC
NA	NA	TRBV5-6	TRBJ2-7	CASSSSTGPPYEQYF	TGTGCCAGCAGCTCTTCGACAGGTCCTCCCTACGAGCAGTACTTC
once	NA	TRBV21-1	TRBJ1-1	CASSKAYRPKIAFF	TGTGCCAGCAGCAAAGCGTACAGACCGAAGATAGCTTTCTTT
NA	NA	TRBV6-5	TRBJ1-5	CASSQNRYSNQPQHF	TGTGCCAGCAGTCAAAACAGATATAGCAATCAGCCCCAGCATTTT
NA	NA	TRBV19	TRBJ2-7	CASSILGDYEQYF	TGTGCCAGTAGTATTTTAGGGGACTACGAGCAGTACTTC
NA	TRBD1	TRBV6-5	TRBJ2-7	CASRLTGILVGEQYF	TGTGCCAGCAGATTGACAGGGATTTTGGTCGGCGAGCAGTACTTC
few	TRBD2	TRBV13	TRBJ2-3	CASSLDSGGTTDTQYF	TGTGCCAGCAGCTTAGATAGCGGGGGGACCACAGATACGCAGTATTTT
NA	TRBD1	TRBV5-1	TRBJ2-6	CASSSPKGQGSGANVLTF	TGCGCCAGCAGCTCCCCTAAGGGACAGGGTTCTGGGGCCAACGTCCTGACTTTC
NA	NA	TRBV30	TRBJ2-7	CAWSRGLGLYEQYF	TGTGCCTGGAGTAGGGGACTGGGGCTATACGAGCAGTACTTC
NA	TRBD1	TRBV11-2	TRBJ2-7	CASSFGTGGHEQYF	TGTGCCAGCAGCTTCGGAACAGGGGGCCACGAGCAGTACTTC
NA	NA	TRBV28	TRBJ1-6	CASWGTPGVSPLHF	TGTGCCAGCTGGGGCACACCAGGAGTTTCACCCCTCCACTTT
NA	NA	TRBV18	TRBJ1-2	CASSPRDTSMDYGYTF	TGTGCCAGCTCACCACGGGACACCTCAATGGACTATGGCTACACCTTC
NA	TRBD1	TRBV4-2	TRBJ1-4	CASSHSGTGNEKLFF	TGTGCCAGCAGCCACTCCGGGACAGGCAATGAAAAACTGTTTTTT
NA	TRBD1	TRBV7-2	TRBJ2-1	CASSPGQALHNEQFF	TGTGCCAGCAGCCCCGGACAGGCTCTGCACAATGAGCAGTTCTTC
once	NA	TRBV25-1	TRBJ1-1	CASSSRLNTEAFF	TGTGCCAGCAGTAGCAGGCTGAACACTGAAGCTTTCTTT
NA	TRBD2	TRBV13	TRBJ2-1	CASILAGVYNEQFF	TGTGCCAGCATTCTAGCGGGGGTCTACAATGAGCAGTTCTTC
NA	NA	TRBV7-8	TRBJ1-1	CASSLAIRLDPSEAFF	TGTGCCAGCAGCTTAGCGATCCGACTTGATCCGTCTGAAGCTTTCTTT
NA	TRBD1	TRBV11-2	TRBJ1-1	CASSLARTGAFGAFF	TGTGCCAGCAGCTTAGCCCGGACAGGGGCATTCGGAGCTTTCTTT
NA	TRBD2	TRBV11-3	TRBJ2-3	CASSLRGLADSTDTQYF	TGTGCCAGCAGCCTCCGGGGACTAGCGGACAGCACAGATACGCAGTATTTT